These 9 T cell receptor beta chains share one sample of origin, sequenced in a study of OX40 agonist ivuxolimab in advanced cancers. Some clones are missing from TCRdb's copy, which holds only in-frame ones; the method was immunoSEQ multiplex PCR. The sample lists tens of thousands of clones, about 81% occurring once. The sample in question was CD4+ or CD8+ T cells sorted from blood, obtained in a trial of the OX40 agonist ivuxolimab. The receptors were sampled from an adult with an advanced solid tumor such as melanoma, head and neck, liver or kidney cancer.

The rearrangement uses TRBV6-1 and TRBJ2-3, with D perhaps TRBD1 (6 bases). V lost 3 bases to trimming and J lost 5 bases, with 15 bases between them. The CDR3 covers 15 residues. Germline V gene lookup returns CDR1 MNHNS and CDR2 SASEGT. In nucleotides, the CDR3 is TGTGCCAGCAGTGAGGTACAGGGTTTTGTAGATACGCAGTATTTT. Translation: CASSEVQGFVDTQYF.

The chain is built from TRBV15 and TRBJ1-3, with D unclear. This CDR3 contains 15 residues. With 0 bases removed from V and 4 bases from J, the gap between germline ends came to 10 bases. Germline CDR1 LNHNV, CDR2 YYDKDF (reference sequence). CDR3 residues: CATSRDITQGNTIYF. Here the CDR3 DNA reads TGTGCCACCAGCAGAGATATCACGCAAGGAAACACCATATATTTT.

V and J are TRBV10-1 and TRBJ2-1, with TRBD2 identical over 8 bases. Per germline, CDR1 WNHNN and CDR2 SYGVQD (reference sequence). Trimming at V came to 3 bases and at J to 3 bases, leaving 4 bases not matched to a gene. This CDR3 has 15 residues. CDR3 nucleotide sequence: TGCGCCAGCAGTGAAGAACTAGCGGTCTACAATGAGCAGTTCTTC. It encodes CASSEELAVYNEQFF.

V and J are TRBV6-5 and TRBJ1-2; no reliable D call. Deletions cut 1 base from V and 6 bases from J, with 9 bases between. Germline CDR1 and CDR2: MNHEY and SVGAGI. This CDR3 region has 13 residues. The CDR3 bases are TGTGCCAGCAGTTACTATGCGTCCAATGGCTACACCTTC. It specifies CASSYYASNGYTF.

This chain uses TRBV27 with TRBJ2-7, with TRBD2 identical over 10 bases. The V gene end was trimmed by 4 bases and the J gene end by 7 bases; junction bases not matched to a gene: 13. Germline assignment: CDR1 MNHEY and CDR2 SMNVEV (reference sequence). The CDR3 is made up of 16 amino acids. CDR3 sequence reads: CASSSLLAGEPWEQYF. CDR3 sequence (DNA): TGTGCCAGCAGTTCGCTTCTAGCGGGAGAACCGTGGGAGCAGTACTTC.

V and J are TRBV2 and TRBJ2-1; 7 bases match TRBD2. V was clipped by 2 bases and J by 3 bases; unmatched bases: 10. CDR1 SNHLY and CDR2 FYNNEI come from the germline V gene. The CDR3 is 17 amino acids. The CDR3 protein is CASSESGLAEDYNEQFF. The CDR3 DNA sequence: TGTGCCAGCAGTGAATCGGGGCTAGCGGAGGACTACAATGAGCAGTTCTTC.

The J gene is TRBJ1-2, the V gene TRBV6-5; maybe TRBD1 (6 bases). The length of the CDR3 is 14 residues. The V and J ends lost 7 bases and 5 bases respectively, with 17 bases between them. Germline CDR1 MNHEY, CDR2 SVGAGI. Here the CDR3 reads CASNTGSQLYGYTF. The CDR3 DNA follows: TGTGCCAGCAACACAGGGTCTCAACTATATGGCTACACCTTC.

The V and J genes are TRBV19 and TRBJ1-2; TRBD1 agrees at 8 bases. CDR3 length: 15 residues. Germline loops: CDR1 LNHDA, CDR2 SQIVND (reference sequence). V gave up 9 bases and J gave up 2 bases; unmatched junction bases: 11. The CDR3 nucleotides are TGTGCCAGCGGTGACGGGGGGACAGGAAACTATGGCTACACCTTC. Translation: CASGDGGTGNYGYTF.

V gene TRBV5-1 combines with J gene TRBJ1-2; a possible D gene is TRBD1 (5 bases). V was pared by 0 bases and J by 7 bases, with 13 bases between. The CDR3 has 14 amino acids. Germline CDR1 is SGHRS and CDR2 is YFSETQ. The CDR3 sequence: CASSLAAGKGGYTF. Here the CDR3 DNA reads TGCGCCAGCAGCTTGGCGGCAGGGAAGGGTGGCTACACCTTC.